This T cell receptor beta chain was sequenced in a study of spatial heterogeneity in lung cancer. Documented time point: sample taken at primary tumor resection. The V end lost 3 bases, the J end lost 8 bases, and 11 bases lay between the germline ends. This CDR3 is 13 amino acids long. Germline CDR1 and CDR2: DFQATT and SNEGSKA (reference sequence). TCRdb fed the 5' RACE reads into MiXCR, producing one record per CDR3 protein. Of about 23,000 distinct CDR3 sequences detected, around 4.6% appear once; the ten largest clones hold about 5%. This clonotype appeared many times. The sequence was obtained from a male donor with early-stage non-small cell lung cancer. The material sequenced was PBMCs, taken at surgery. This chain links TRBV20-1 with TRBJ1-6; D is possibly TRBD1 (5 bases). The CDR3 spells CSASPGADSPLHF. As DNA, the CDR3 is TGCAGTGCTAGTCCCGGGGCCGATTCACCCCTCCACTTT.